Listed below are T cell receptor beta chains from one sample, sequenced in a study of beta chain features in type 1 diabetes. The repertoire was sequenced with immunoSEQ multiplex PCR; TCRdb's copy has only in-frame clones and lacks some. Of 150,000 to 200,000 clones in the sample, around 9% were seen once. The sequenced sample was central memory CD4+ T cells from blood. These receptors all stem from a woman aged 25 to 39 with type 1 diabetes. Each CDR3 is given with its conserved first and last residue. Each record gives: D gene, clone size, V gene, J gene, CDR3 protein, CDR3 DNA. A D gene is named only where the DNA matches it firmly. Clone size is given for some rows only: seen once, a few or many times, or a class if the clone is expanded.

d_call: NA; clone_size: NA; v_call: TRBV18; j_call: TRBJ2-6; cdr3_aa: CASSPFISRRGSGANVLTF; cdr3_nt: TGTGCCAGCTCACCCTTCATATCCAGGAGGGGCTCTGGGGCCAACGTCCTGACTTTC
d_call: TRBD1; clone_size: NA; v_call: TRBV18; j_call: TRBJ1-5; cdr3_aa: CASSLQPGQGSNQPQHF; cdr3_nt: TGTGCCAGCTCACTTCAACCGGGACAGGGGAGCAATCAGCCCCAGCATTTT
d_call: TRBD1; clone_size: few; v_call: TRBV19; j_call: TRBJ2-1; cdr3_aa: CASSQTGGYNEQFF; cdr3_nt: TGTGCCAGTAGCCAGACAGGGGGGTACAATGAGCAGTTCTTC
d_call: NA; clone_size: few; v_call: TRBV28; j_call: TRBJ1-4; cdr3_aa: CASSLSGEKLFF; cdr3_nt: TGTGCCAGCAGTTTATCAGGAGAAAAACTGTTTTTT
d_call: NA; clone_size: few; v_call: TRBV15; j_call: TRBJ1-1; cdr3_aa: CATTRGMAMNTEAFF; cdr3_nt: TGTGCCACCACGCGGGGGATGGCCATGAACACTGAAGCTTTCTTT
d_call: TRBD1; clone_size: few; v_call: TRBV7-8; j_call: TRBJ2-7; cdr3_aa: CASSYGTGDGEQYF; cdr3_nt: TGTGCCAGCAGCTATGGGACAGGCGATGGCGAGCAGTACTTC
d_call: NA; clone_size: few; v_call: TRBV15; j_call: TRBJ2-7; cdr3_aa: CATSRVDSTEQYF; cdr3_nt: TGTGCCACCAGCAGAGTCGACTCTACCGAGCAGTACTTC
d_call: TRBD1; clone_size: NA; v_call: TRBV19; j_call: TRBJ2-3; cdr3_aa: CASTVTGGDTQYF; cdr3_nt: TGTGCCAGTACCGTGACAGGGGGGGATACGCAGTATTTT
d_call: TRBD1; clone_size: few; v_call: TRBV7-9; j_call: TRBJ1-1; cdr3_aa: CASSLEWGQGRGEAFF; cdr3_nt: TGTGCCAGCAGCTTAGAATGGGGACAGGGGAGAGGTGAAGCTTTCTTT
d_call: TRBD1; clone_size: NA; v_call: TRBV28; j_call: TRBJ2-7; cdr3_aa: CASSLGTGVSEQYF; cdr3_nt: TGTGCCAGCAGTTTAGGGACAGGGGTGAGCGAGCAGTACTTC
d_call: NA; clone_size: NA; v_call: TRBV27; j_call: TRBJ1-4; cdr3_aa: CASSAQLLGEKLFF; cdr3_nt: TGTGCCAGCAGTGCACAGCTCCTTGGTGAAAAACTGTTTTTT
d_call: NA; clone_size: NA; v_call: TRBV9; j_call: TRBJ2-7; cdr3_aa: CASSVEDGRDRSEQYF; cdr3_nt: TGTGCCAGCAGCGTAGAGGATGGGCGGGACAGAAGCGAGCAGTACTTC
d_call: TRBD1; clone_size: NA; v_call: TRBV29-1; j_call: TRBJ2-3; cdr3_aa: CSADRGEDTQYF; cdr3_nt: TGCAGCGCCGACAGGGGAGAAGATACGCAGTATTTT